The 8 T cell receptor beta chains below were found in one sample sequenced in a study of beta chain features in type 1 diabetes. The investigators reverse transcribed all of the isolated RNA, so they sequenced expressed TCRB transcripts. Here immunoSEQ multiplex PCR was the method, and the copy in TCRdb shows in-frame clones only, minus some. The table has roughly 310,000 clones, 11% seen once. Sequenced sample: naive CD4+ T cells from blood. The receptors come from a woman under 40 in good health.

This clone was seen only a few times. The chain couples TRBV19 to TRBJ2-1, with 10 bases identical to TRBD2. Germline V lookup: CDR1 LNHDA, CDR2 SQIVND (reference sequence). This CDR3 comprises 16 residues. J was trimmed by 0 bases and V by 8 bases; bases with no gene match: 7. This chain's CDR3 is CASSLASGSSYNEQFF. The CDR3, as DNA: TGTGCCAGTTCGCTGGCTAGCGGGAGCTCCTACAATGAGCAGTTCTTC.

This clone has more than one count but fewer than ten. CDR3 nucleotides: TGTGCCAGCAGCTTGGTCCGCTCTAGCGGGACAGATACGCAGTATTTT. As protein: CASSLVRSSGTDTQYF. The chain has TRBV5-4 and TRBJ2-3; 8 bases align to TRBD2. The CDR3 contains 16 residues. Germline assignment: CDR1 SGHNT and CDR2 YYREEE (reference sequence). V was pared by 0 bases and J by 3 bases, with 6 bases of the junction left unmatched.

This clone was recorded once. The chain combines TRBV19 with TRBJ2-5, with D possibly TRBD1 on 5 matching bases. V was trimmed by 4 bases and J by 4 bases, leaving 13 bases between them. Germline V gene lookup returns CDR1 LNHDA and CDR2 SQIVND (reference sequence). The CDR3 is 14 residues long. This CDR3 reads CASSKNGATETQYF. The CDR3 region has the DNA TGTGCCAGTAGTAAAAATGGGGCAACAGAGACCCAGTACTTC.

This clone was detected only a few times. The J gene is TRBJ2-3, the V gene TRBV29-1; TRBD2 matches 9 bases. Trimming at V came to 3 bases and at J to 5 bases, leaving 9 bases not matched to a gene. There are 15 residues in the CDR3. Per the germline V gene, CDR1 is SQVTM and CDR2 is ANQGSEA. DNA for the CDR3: TGCAGCGTTGAGGTAGGAGCGGGAGGTGAAGATACGCAGTATTTT. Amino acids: CSVEVGAGGEDTQYF.

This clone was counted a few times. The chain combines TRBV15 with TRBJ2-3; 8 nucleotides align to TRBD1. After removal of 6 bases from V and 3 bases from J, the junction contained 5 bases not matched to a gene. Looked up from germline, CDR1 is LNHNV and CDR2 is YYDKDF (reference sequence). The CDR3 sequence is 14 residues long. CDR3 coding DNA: TGTGCCACCAGGGGCAGGGGGCTTACAGATACGCAGTATTTT. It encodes CATRGRGLTDTQYF.

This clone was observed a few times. CDR3 coding DNA: TGTGCCAGCAGCGTAACCGGGGGAAATCAGCCCCAGCATTTT. Its protein product is CASSVTGGNQPQHF. The V and J genes are TRBV9 and TRBJ1-5; D is possibly TRBD1 (5 bases). V was shortened by 1 base and J by 4 bases, with 9 bases between the two germline ends. CDR3 length: 14 amino acids. Per germline, CDR1 SGDLS and CDR2 YYNGEE.

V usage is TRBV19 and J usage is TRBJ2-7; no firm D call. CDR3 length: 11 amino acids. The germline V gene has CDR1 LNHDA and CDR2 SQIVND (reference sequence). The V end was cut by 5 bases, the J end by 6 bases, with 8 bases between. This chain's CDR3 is CASSDFREQYF. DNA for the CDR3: TGTGCCAGTAGTGACTTTCGCGAGCAGTACTTC.

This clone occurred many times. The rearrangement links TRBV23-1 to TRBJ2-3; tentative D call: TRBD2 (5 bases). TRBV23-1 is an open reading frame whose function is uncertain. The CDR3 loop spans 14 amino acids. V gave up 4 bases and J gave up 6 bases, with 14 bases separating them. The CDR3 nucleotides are TGCGCCAGCAGTCTTGCCGGGATGGGGGATACGCAGTATTTT. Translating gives CASSLAGMGDTQYF.